The subject of this entry is one T cell receptor beta chain. The assay was immunoSEQ multiplex PCR, and TCRdb's table has in-frame clones only and misses some. The sample has 15,000 to 20,000 clones, 85% seen once; the top ten hold more than 7.5%. The germline CDR1 and CDR2 sequences are MNHEY and SMNVEV (reference sequence). This CDR3 region has 13 residues. V shed 8 bases and J shed 0 bases, with 11 bases lying between them. This entry belongs to a study of T cell changes during pregnancy in multiple sclerosis. The sequencing used CD8+ T cells from peripheral blood mononuclear cells, collected after pregnancy. This sequence was found in a female donor with multiple sclerosis, enrolled in a pregnancy study. The chain couples TRBV27 to TRBJ2-7; D remains ambiguous. The CDR3 protein is CASGVGSSYEQYF. The CDR3 DNA reads as TGTGCCAGCGGAGTGGGTAGCTCCTACGAGCAGTACTTC.